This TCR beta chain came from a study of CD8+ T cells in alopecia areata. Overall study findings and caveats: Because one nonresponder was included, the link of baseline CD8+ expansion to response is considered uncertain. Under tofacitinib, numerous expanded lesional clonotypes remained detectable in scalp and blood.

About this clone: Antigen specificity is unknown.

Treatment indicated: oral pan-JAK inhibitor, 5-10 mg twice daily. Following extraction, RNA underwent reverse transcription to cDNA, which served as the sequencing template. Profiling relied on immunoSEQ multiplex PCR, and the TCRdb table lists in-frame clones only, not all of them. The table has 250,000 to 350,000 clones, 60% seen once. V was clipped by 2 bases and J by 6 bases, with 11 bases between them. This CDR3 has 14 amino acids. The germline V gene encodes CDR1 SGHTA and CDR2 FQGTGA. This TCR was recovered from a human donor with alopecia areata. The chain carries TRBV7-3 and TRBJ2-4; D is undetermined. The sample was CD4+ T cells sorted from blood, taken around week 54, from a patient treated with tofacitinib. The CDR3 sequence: CASSLDRSVNIQYF. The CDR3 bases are TGTGCCAGCAGCTTAGACCGAAGCGTAAACATTCAGTACTTC.